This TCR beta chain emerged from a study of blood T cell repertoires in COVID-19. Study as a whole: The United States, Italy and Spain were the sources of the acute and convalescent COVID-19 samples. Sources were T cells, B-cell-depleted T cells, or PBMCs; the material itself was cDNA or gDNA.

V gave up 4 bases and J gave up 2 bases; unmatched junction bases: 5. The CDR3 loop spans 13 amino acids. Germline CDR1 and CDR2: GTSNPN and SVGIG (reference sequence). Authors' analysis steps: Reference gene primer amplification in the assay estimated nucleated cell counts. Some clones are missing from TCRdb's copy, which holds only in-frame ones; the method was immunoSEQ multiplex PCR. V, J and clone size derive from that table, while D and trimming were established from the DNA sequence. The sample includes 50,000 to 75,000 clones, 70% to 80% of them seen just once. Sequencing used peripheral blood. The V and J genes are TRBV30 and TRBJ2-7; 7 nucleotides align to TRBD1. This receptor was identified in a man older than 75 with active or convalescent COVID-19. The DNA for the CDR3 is TGTGCCTGGACGCGACAGGGTCCCTACGAGCAGTACTTC. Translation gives CAWTRQGPYEQYF.